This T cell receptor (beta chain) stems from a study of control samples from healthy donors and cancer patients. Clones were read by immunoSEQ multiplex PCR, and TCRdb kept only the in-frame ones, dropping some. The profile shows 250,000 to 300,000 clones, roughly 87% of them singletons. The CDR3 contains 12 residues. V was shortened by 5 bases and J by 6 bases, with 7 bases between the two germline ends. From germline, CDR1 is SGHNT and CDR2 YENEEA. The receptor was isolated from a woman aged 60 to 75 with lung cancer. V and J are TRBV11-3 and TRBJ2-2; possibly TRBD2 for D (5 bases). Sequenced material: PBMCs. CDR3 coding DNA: TGTGCCAGCAGCCTAGCAGCCGGGGAGCTGTTTTTT. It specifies CASSLAAGELFF.